The source of this TCR beta chain is a study of shared clonotypes between healthy human individuals. Clones were read by immunoSEQ multiplex PCR, and TCRdb kept only the in-frame ones, dropping some. This sample has about 2.1 million clones; more than 85% occur once, and the top ten carry around 1.7%. As regards this clone: No antigen is known for it.

The naive CD8 fraction comprised CD45RO-negative cells positively selected for CCR7 and excluded terminally differentiated effector memory CD45RA+ cells. Findings and caveats of the study: Some naive CD4 clonotypes, 4.5% to 5.5%, turned up in common across several donors.

The sequence came from a man younger than 35 in good health. Some clones in this sample may be carry-over from other donors' samples. Sequences were obtained from naive CD8+ T cells from PBMCs.

CDR3 DNA: TGTGCCAGCAGTCCTCTAGCGGGGACGGAGACCCAGTACTTC. Residues: CASSPLAGTETQYF. The rearrangement uses TRBV25-1 and TRBJ2-5; 9 bases agree with TRBD2. This CDR3 has 14 amino acids. V lost 5 bases, J lost 5 bases, and 6 bases stayed unmatched. CDR1 MGHDK and CDR2 SYGVNS come from the germline V gene.